The table lists the clone carrying this T cell receptor beta chain with a few counts. Antigen unknown. During the collection period, no donor immune events like infections were recorded. This sample is drawn from a study of identifying expanded T cells in peripheral blood. Study outcomes and limitations: Approximately two-week clone count variance significantly increased as total template count grew. Over around two and four weeks, about 15 and 19 clones changed, versus roughly 1.2 between replicates.

Only in-frame clones appear in the TCRdb table, and some are missing; sequencing was by immunoSEQ multiplex PCR. Of about 85,000 clones in the sample, 85% to 90% are singletons; the top ten hold 15% to 20%. The ends lost 3 bases at V and 4 bases at J; junction bases unmatched: 9. CDR1 is KGHSH, CDR2 LQKENI, per germline. CDR3 length equals 16 residues. The sequencing input was blood. The gene calls are TRBV18 and TRBJ1-5, with 7 bases that match TRBD1. The clonotype comes from a person aged 18 to 70 in good health. The CDR3 DNA reads as TGTGCCAGCTCACCCTTCGGGGGACAGCTAAATCAGCCCCAGCATTTT. Translated: CASSPFGGQLNQPQHF.